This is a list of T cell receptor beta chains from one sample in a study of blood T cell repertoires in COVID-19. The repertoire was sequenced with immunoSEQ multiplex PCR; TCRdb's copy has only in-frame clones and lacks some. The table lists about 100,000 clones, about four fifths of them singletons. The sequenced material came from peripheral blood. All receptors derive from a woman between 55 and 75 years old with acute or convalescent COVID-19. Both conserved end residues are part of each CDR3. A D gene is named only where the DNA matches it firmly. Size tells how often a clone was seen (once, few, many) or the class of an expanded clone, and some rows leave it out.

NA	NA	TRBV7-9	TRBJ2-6	CASSLTISGANVLTF	TGTGCCAGCAGCCTTACTATCTCTGGGGCCAACGTCCTGACTTTC
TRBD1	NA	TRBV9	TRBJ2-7	CASAAGTGSTYEQYF	TGTGCCAGCGCGGCGGGGACAGGGAGTACCTACGAGCAGTACTTC
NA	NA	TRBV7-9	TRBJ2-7	CASSSTYEQYF	TGTGCCAGCAGCTCTACCTACGAGCAGTACTTC
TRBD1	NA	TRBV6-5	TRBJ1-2	CASSQGQGRDGYTF	TGTGCCAGCAGCCAGGGACAGGGGAGGGATGGCTACACCTTC
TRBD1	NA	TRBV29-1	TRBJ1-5	CSISQGAGAQHF	TGCAGCATCTCACAGGGGGCCGGAGCCCAGCATTTT
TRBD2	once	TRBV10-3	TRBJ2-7	CAIMTSGGYEQYF	TGTGCCATCATGACTAGCGGGGGGTACGAGCAGTACTTC
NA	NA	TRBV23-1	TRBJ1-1	CASSPTGWTEAFF	TGCGCCAGCAGTCCCACAGGGTGGACTGAAGCTTTCTTT
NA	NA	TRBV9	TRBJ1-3	CASSDSGTRGNTIYF	TGTGCCAGCAGCGATTCCGGGACAAGGGGAAACACCATATATTTT
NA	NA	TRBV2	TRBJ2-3	CASSRGIFTDTQYF	TGTGCCAGCAGCCGGGGGATTTTCACAGATACGCAGTATTTT
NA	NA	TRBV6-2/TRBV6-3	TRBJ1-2	CASSSTTNRVGGYTF	TGTGCCAGCAGTTCGACGACGAACAGGGTCGGTGGCTACACCTTC
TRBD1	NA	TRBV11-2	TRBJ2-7	CASSAPGTGRGEQYF	TGTGCCAGCAGCGCCCCCGGGACAGGGCGTGGCGAGCAGTACTTC
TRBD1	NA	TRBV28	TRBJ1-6	CASNRGLGNSPLHF	TGTGCCAGCAACAGGGGATTAGGTAATTCACCCCTCCACTTT
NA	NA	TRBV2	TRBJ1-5	CARTRPQSTDQPQHF	TGTGCCAGAACTAGACCGCAGAGCACGGATCAGCCCCAGCATTTT
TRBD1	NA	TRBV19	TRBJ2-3	CASSLYRTGEGTDTQYF	TGTGCCAGTAGTTTATACCGGACAGGGGAAGGCACAGATACGCAGTATTTT
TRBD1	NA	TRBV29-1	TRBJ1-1	CSVGAGTGSNRAFF	TGCAGCGTTGGGGCCGGGACAGGGTCGAATAGAGCTTTCTTT
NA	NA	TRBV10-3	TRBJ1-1	CAIIQGPQNTEAFF	TGTGCCATCATCCAGGGCCCCCAGAACACTGAAGCTTTCTTT
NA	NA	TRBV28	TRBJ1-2	CASSPLSYGYTF	TGTGCCAGCAGTCCCCTCTCTTATGGCTACACCTTC
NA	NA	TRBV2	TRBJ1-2	CASSEAQGPYYGYTF	TGTGCCAGCAGTGAAGCGCAGGGCCCATACTATGGCTACACCTTC
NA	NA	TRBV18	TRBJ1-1	CASSPEQGDLNTEAFF	TGTGCCAGCTCACCGGAACAGGGAGACTTAAACACTGAAGCTTTCTTT
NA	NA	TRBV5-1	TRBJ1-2	CASSLAGGREGGYTF	TGCGCCAGCAGCTTGGCCGGGGGCAGGGAGGGCGGCTACACCTTC
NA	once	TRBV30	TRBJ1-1	CAWRANRVAEAFF	TGTGCCTGGAGAGCCAACAGGGTTGCTGAAGCTTTCTTT